Listed here is a single TCR beta chain. These data belong to a study of T cell responses to AZD1222 COVID-19 vaccine. This CDR3 has 18 amino acids. The assay was immunoSEQ multiplex PCR, and TCRdb's table has in-frame clones only and misses some. The table records roughly 190,000 clones, approximately 91% of them present only once. Specimen: peripheral blood, collected on day 0 of AZD1222 vaccination. This TCR was recovered from an adult in good health. The J gene is TRBJ1-4, the V gene TRBV21-1; the tabulated D call, TRBD1, remains unverified against the DNA. TRBV21-1 is reported as a pseudogene. The CDR3 DNA follows: TGTGCCAGCAGCAGGAAACGCCGGTCGACAGGCGATAATGAAAAACTGTTTTTT. Translation gives CASSRKRRSTGDNEKLFF.